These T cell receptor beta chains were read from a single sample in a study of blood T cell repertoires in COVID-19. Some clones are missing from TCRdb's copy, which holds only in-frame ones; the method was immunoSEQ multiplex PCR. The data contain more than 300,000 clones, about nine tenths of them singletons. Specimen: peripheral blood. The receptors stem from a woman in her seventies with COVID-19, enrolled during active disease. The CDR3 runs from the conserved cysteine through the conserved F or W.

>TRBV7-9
CASSPIRGNTGELFF
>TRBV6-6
CASSYGQGGGYTF
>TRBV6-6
CASSYISNQPQHF
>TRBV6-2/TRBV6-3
CASSGDRAPSYEQYF
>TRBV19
CASSHIETGGTEAFF
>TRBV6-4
CASSFSGNTEAFF
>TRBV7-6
CASSLAGTSEDTQYF
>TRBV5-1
CASLPGAAQMNTEAFF
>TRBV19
CASSPGETQYF
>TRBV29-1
CSVEREVYGYTF
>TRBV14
CASSHTGLAGAYEQYF
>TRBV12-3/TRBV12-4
CASNRGPLPQHF
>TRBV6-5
CASSYRGGNNEQFF
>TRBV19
CASRADTATNEKLFF
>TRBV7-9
CASILTLSDEQYF
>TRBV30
CAWATGDTYEQYF
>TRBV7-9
CASSPGQLYEQYF
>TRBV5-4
CASSFRLAGLNTGELFF
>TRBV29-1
CSVPDRNEAFF
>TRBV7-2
CASSPRQSLNTGELFF
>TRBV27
CASSSLAGGAHYEQYF
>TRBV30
CAWSVQQDQPQHF
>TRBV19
CASSIGRGEKLFF
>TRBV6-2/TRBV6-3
CASSYFGQGKYF
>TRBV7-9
CASTYNRRGQSEAFF
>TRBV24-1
CATSDPRTSTTQYF
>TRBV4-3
CASSQGETGYGYTF
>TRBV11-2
CASSGLAGGRSWADTQYF
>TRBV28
CASSLTFLGFRGNSEQYF
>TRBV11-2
CASSLSGTSGAEQYF
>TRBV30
CAWSTGLARRQYF
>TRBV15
CATSRDSETQYF
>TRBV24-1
CATSSLATGELFF
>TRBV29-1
CSVEGGQLGRDTQYF
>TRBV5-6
CASSQQGAGETQYF
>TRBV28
CASCIDRDRTEAFF
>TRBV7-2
CASSLRASGGGGELFF
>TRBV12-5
CASGLRETEAFF
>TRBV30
CAWSVLGTGITEAFF
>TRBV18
CASSRTGGPYEQYF
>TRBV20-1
CSASSGTSAPLFGNEQFF
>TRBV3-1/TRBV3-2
CASSQGDTEAFF
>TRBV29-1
CSVEKTAARDTEAFF
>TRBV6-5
CASTPGGNYEQYF
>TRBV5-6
CASTYQETQYF
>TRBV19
CASRDPGPTEAFF
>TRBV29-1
CSVEGRFPYYEQYF
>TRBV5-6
CASSFGSGEKLFF